This TCR beta chain was recovered during a study of CD4 T cells in relation to SARS-CoV-2 and coronaviruses. Repertoires were generated with immunoSEQ multiplex PCR, while TCRdb's copy carries only in-frame clones and drops some. The profile shows some 14,000 clones, approximately 80% of them singletons. With 5 bases removed from V and 2 bases from J, the gap between germline ends came to 9 bases. Germline loops: CDR1 MRHNA, CDR2 SNTAGT. The CDR3 runs 14 residues. Before the COVID-19 pandemic, during about 2011-2018, CD4+ T cells were taken from unexposed donors. CD4+ T cells were isolated from the cells after about nine days of culture. Concerning this clone: Its target is unknown.

Whole-study findings and limits: Approximately 65% of donors had memory CD4+ clonotypes crossrecognizing SARS-CoV-2 and common cold coronavirus spike.

This chain uses TRBV6-4 with TRBJ2-2, with unresolved D. Sequencing was carried out using CD4+ T cells from PBMCs, cultured in vitro. This sequence originates from a human donor in good health. CDR3 amino acids: CASSLSSNTGELFF. The CDR3 region has the DNA TGTGCCAGCAGTCTGAGTTCCAACACCGGGGAGCTGTTTTTT.